Following are 21 T cell receptor beta chains from one sample sequenced in a study of blood T cells in healthy people across ages. Primed by a sample-barcoded 5' primer and a J-beta primer mix, a second PCR proceeded for 7 to 11 cycles. TCRdb ran MiXCR on the 5' RACE reads and lists one entry per CDR3 protein. The sample carries 600,000 to 1,000,000 distinct CDR3 sequences, around a quarter recorded once. The same sample was also used in a study of T cells of mothers and their children.

Sample: blood. These receptors came from a boy younger than 18 in good health.

The V gene is TRBV29-1, the J gene TRBJ1-2, with 8 bases matching TRBD1. Per germline, CDR1 SQVTM and CDR2 ANQGSEA. V lost 7 bases to trimming and J lost 4 bases; unmatched junction nucleotides: 17. CDR3 length: 16 amino acids. CDR3 in DNA: TGCAGCGCCGAAACGGGACAGGTGGGGAGGGTCTATGGCTACACCTTC. Amino acid sequence: CSAETGQVGRVYGYTF.

This chain uses TRBV20-1 with TRBJ2-2; D is undetermined. Trimming took 2 bases from V and 3 from J, leaving 7 bases between them. This CDR3 spans 13 amino acids. CDR1 and CDR2 (germline): DFQATT, SNEGSKA (reference sequence). This CDR3 reads CSARTLHTGELFF. CDR3 coding DNA: TGCAGTGCTAGAACGCTTCACACCGGGGAGCTGTTTTTT.

The V and J genes are TRBV27 and TRBJ1-5, with a possible D match to TRBD1 (6 bases). Trimming took off 8 bases at V and 1 base at J, with 15 bases between the two ends. Looked up from germline, CDR1 is MNHEY and CDR2 is SMNVEV (reference sequence). This CDR3 spans 15 amino acids. The CDR3 reads CASLDSPGSNQPQHF. The CDR3 DNA reads TGTGCCAGCCTGGACAGCCCGGGGAGCAATCAGCCCCAGCATTTT.

This clonotype was seen more than once but under ten times. This chain joins TRBV6-6 and TRBJ2-3; D might be TRBD2 (6 bases). Germline V lookup: CDR1 MNHNY, CDR2 SVGAGI (reference sequence). The V and J ends lost 5 bases and 4 bases respectively, with 13 bases between them. This CDR3 is 14 amino acids long. The chain's CDR3 is CASSGFSGADTQYF. CDR3 bases: TGTGCCAGCAGTGGCTTTAGCGGCGCAGATACGCAGTATTTT.

This clonotype was seen a handful of times. The chain recombines TRBV20-1 with TRBJ1-1; D uncertain. The germline gives CDR1 DFQATT, CDR2 SNEGSKA (reference sequence). This CDR3 region has 11 residues. The germline V and J ends were trimmed by 3 bases and 1 base, with 3 bases remaining between them. CDR3 region: CSASANTEAFF. The CDR3 DNA is TGCAGTGCTAGCGCGAACACTGAAGCTTTCTTT.

The chain recombines TRBV9 with TRBJ2-1, with 9 bases lining up with TRBD2. The CDR3 length is 17 residues. Germline values: CDR1 SGDLS, CDR2 YYNGEE. With 4 bases clipped from V and 0 bases from J, the junction kept 8 bases outside the gene matches. CDR3 sequence reads: CASSPRGGGVSYNEQFF. CDR3 DNA sequence: TGTGCCAGCAGCCCCCGCGGCGGGGGGGTCTCCTACAATGAGCAGTTCTTC. The variable domain in full, with the rest retrieved from reference TRBV9 and TRBJ2-1, is DSGVTQTPKHLITATGQRVTLRCSPRSGDLSVYWYQQSLDQGLQFLIQYYNGEERAKGNILERFSAQQFPDLHSELNLSSLELGDSALYFCASSPRGGGVSYNEQFFGPGTRLTVL.

The chain joins TRBV28 to TRBJ2-1; no clear D. The J call may be in error: the DNA end matches TRBJ2-5 better. Germline CDR1 is MDHEN and CDR2 is SYDVKM. CDR3 size: 12 residues. CDR3 sequence reads: CASSFSIETQYF. The CDR3 DNA reads as TGTGCCAGCAGTTTTTCCATAGAGACCCAGTACTTC.

The chain has TRBV20-1 and TRBJ2-2, with 9 positions matching TRBD2. V dropped 3 bases and J dropped 2; count of bases not matched to a gene: 7. This CDR3 has 16 amino acids. Germline V gene lookup returns CDR1 DFQATT and CDR2 SNEGSKA (reference sequence). The CDR3 loop reads CSARKGSGSNTGELFF. As DNA, the CDR3 is TGCAGTGCTAGGAAAGGTAGCGGGAGTAACACCGGGGAGCTGTTTTTT.

This clonotype has only a few counts. The genes are TRBV28 and TRBJ2-2; D remains unclear. Trimming shortened V by 3 bases and J by 5 bases, and 10 bases separated the two germline ends. This CDR3 comprises 14 residues. From germline, CDR1 is MDHEN and CDR2 SYDVKM. CDR3 region: CASSLNSLTGELFF. CDR3 coding DNA: TGTGCCAGCAGTTTGAACAGTTTGACCGGGGAGCTGTTTTTT. Full variable domain (rest looked up from reference TRBV28 and TRBJ2-2): DVKVTQSSRYLVKRTGEKVFLECVQDMDHENMFWYRQDPGLGLRLIYFSYDVKMKEKGDIPEGYSVSREKKERFSLILESASTNQTSMYLCASSLNSLTGELFFGEGSRLTVL.

The chain is built from TRBV7-9 and TRBJ1-1; the D gene is possibly TRBD1 (6 bases). The ends were cut back, 6 bases at V and 5 bases at J, with 19 bases in the middle. Germline V gene data show CDR1 as SEHNR and CDR2 as FQNEAQ (reference sequence). The CDR3 spans 15 residues. CDR3 nucleotides: TGTGCCAGCAGTTTTGAGGGGGGGCGGGGAACTGAAGCTTTCTTT. Translated, it gives CASSFEGGRGTEAFF.

The CDR3 loop is CSAMTVGRDFVTSTDTQYF. CDR3 nucleotides: TGCAGTGCTATGACCGTCGGCCGGGACTTCGTCACTAGCACAGATACGCAGTATTTT. The rearrangement joins TRBV20-1 to TRBJ2-3; D possibly corresponds to TRBD2 (6 bases). The CDR3 runs 19 residues. V shed 4 bases and J shed 0 bases, with 26 bases lying between them. Germline lookup yields CDR1 DFQATT and CDR2 SNEGSKA (reference sequence).

This clonotype occurred a few times. The chain employs TRBV9 and TRBJ1-1; D unclear. Germline lookup yields CDR1 SGDLS and CDR2 YYNGEE. This CDR3 contains 15 residues. The V end lost 4 bases, the J end lost 0 bases, and 13 bases lay between the germline ends. The CDR3 reads CASSMHDALNTEAFF. DNA for the CDR3: TGTGCCAGCAGCATGCATGACGCCTTGAACACTGAAGCTTTCTTT.

This clonotype was counted a few times. The chain recombines TRBV5-1 with TRBJ2-7; D might be TRBD2 (6 bases). This CDR3 is built from 20 residues. The V and J ends lost 1 base and 0 bases respectively, with 26 bases between them. In germline, CDR1 is SGHRS, CDR2 YFSETQ. The CDR3 coding sequence is TGCGCCAGCAGCTTGTTTCCCCGGGGGAAGGACCCCCGAAGCTCCTACGAGCAGTACTTC. It is translated as CASSLFPRGKDPRSSYEQYF.

This clonotype was seen only a few times. The gene calls are TRBV20-1 and TRBJ2-1; D unclear. Germline V gene sequence: CDR1 DFQATT, CDR2 SNEGSKA (reference sequence). The CDR3 runs 13 residues. V was pared by 5 bases and J by 4 bases, with 12 bases between. Written as DNA, the CDR3 is TGCAGTGCTGATCAGTCCCTTTACAATGAGCAGTTCTTC. It yields the protein CSADQSLYNEQFF.

This clonotype was picked up many times. This chain links TRBV12-3 or TRBV12-4 with TRBJ2-5; D unclear. The V gene lost 3 bases and the J gene lost 5 bases, with 4 bases spanning the gap. CDR3 length equals 11 residues. CDR3 sequence: CASSFRETQYF. The CDR3 DNA reads TGTGCCAGCAGTTTCCGGGAGACCCAGTACTTC.

This chain links TRBV20-1 with TRBJ1-5; 12 bases fit TRBD1. CDR1 is DFQATT and CDR2 is SNEGSKA in the germline V gene (reference sequence). The trim removed 1 base at V and 0 bases at J, leaving 4 bases unmatched. The CDR3 spans 17 residues. CDR3 residues: CSARAGTGGYSNQPQHF. CDR3 DNA: TGCAGTGCTAGAGCCGGGACAGGGGGCTATAGCAATCAGCCCCAGCATTTT.

There are a few counts of this clonotype. The J gene is TRBJ1-1, the V gene TRBV29-1, with a weak D call TRBD1 (5 bases). Germline CDR1 is SQVTM and CDR2 is ANQGSEA. CDR3 length equals 14 residues. Trimming left V 3 bases short and J 6 bases short, with 17 bases between. CDR3 in amino acids: CSVEFLGTYSEAFF. Here the CDR3 DNA reads TGCAGCGTTGAGTTTCTGGGGACGTATTCTGAAGCTTTCTTT.

The chain joins TRBV20-1 to TRBJ2-5; D is undetermined. The J call may be mistaken, given a closer DNA end match to TRBJ2-7. Germline V gives CDR1 DFQATT, CDR2 SNEGSKA (reference sequence). The CDR3 has 13 residues. The CDR3 coding sequence is TGCAGTGCCGCGCCGAATCCTCGATACGAGCAGTACTTC. This gives the protein CSAAPNPRYEQYF.

In regard to this clonotype: An end of the junction differs from the germline gene, which may be a read error. In DNA, the CDR3 is TGTGCCAGCAGCTTATACCCTACTCCCTACGAGCAGTACTTC. This sequence encodes CASSLYPTPYEQYF. J is TRBJ2-7 and V is TRBV5-1; D gene unclear. There are 14 residues in the CDR3. Germline V gene data show CDR1 as SGHRS and CDR2 as YFSETQ.

CDR3 in DNA: TGTGCCAGCGCGGTGCTAGCGGGAGAGAGTGAGCAGTTCTTC. This gives the protein CASAVLAGESEQFF. The rearrangement uses TRBV2 and TRBJ2-1; 10 nucleotides match TRBD2. The CDR3 has 14 amino acids. Germline assignment: CDR1 SNHLY and CDR2 FYNNEI. J lost 9 bases, V lost 8 bases, and 10 bases had no gene match.

This clonotype has only a few counts. The genes are TRBV7-9 and TRBJ2-3, with a weak D call TRBD2 (5 bases). Germline-derived CDR1 and CDR2 are SEHNR and FQNEAQ (reference sequence). V lost 5 bases, J lost 4 bases, and 13 bases lay in between. CDR3 length: 14 residues. The CDR3 reads CASSPIASADTQYF. The CDR3 DNA reads as TGTGCCAGCAGCCCAATAGCGTCTGCAGATACGCAGTATTTT. The full variable domain, rest sourced from reference TRBV7-9 and TRBJ2-3, is DTGVSQNPRHKITKRGQNVTFRCDPISEHNRLYWYRQTLGQGPEFLTYFQNEAQLEKSRLLSDRFSAERPKGSFSTLEIQRTEQGDSAMYLCASSPIASADTQYFGPGTRLTVL.